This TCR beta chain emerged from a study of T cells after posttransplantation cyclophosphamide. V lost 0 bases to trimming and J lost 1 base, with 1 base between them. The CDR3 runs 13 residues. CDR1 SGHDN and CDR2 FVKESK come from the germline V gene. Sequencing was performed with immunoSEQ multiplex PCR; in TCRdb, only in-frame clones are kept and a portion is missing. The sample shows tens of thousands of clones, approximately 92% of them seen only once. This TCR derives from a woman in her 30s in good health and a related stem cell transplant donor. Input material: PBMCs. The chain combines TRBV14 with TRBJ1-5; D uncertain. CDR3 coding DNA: TGTGCCAGCAGCCAAGACAGCAATCAGCCCCAGCATTTT. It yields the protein CASSQDSNQPQHF.